Following are 17 T cell receptor beta chains from one sample sequenced in a study of blood T cell repertoires in COVID-19. Produced via immunoSEQ multiplex PCR; TCRdb's table is partial and in-frame only. The table lists around 60,000 clones, around nine tenths of them singletons, with about 1.3% in the top ten. The specimen was peripheral blood. The receptors come from a man between 60 and 75 years old with acute or convalescent COVID-19.

The gene calls are TRBV15 and TRBJ2-2, with TRBD1 matching 10 bases. This CDR3 has 17 residues. V lost 0 bases, J lost 7 bases, and 8 bases stayed unmatched. The germline gives CDR1 LNHNV, CDR2 YYDKDF (reference sequence). In nucleotides, the CDR3 is TGTGCCACCAGCAGAGATCTAGACAGGGGGCATGTCGGGGAGCTGTTTTTT. Its translation is CATSRDLDRGHVGELFF.

The chain joins TRBV28 to TRBJ1-4; 9 bases agree with TRBD1. CDR1 is MDHEN, CDR2 SYDVKM, per germline. The CDR3 extends over 14 amino acids. V shed 8 bases and J 2 bases; nucleotides not matched to a gene: 3. Here the CDR3 DNA reads TGTGCCAGCGGGACAGGGTCGACTAATGAAAAACTGTTTTTT. Its protein is CASGTGSTNEKLFF.

CDR3 DNA sequence: TGCAGCGTCCGGGACAGGGGACCCCTGAACACTGAAGCTTTCTTT. Translating it yields CSVRDRGPLNTEAFF. The chain has TRBV29-1 and TRBJ1-1; 10 bases are shared with TRBD1. This CDR3 contains 15 residues. Germline CDR1 reads SQVTM; CDR2 reads ANQGSEA. Unmatched junction bases numbered 7, after V lost 6 bases and J lost 0 bases.

The rearrangement joins TRBV15 to TRBJ2-3, with TRBD2 matching 11 bases. CDR1 is LNHNV, CDR2 YYDKDF, per germline (reference sequence). The CDR3 is 16 residues long. Trimming cost V 5 bases and J 2 bases; bases outside gene matches: 6. The CDR3: CATSVRLAGNTDTQYF. The CDR3, as DNA: TGTGCCACCAGCGTCCGACTAGCGGGGAACACAGATACGCAGTATTTT.

This chain uses TRBV7-9 with TRBJ2-1; D is perhaps TRBD2 (5 bases). V was clipped by 5 bases and J by 3 bases, with 17 bases between them. The CDR3 spans 16 residues. Germline V gene sequence: CDR1 SEHNR, CDR2 FQNEAQ (reference sequence). CDR3 region: CASSPRDRIGYNEQFF. The CDR3 DNA sequence: TGTGCCAGCAGCCCCCGGGATCGGATAGGCTACAATGAGCAGTTCTTC. Full variable domain (outside the CDR3, taken from reference TRBV7-9 and TRBJ2-1): DTGVSQNPRHKITKRGQNVTFRCDPISEHNRLYWYRQTLGQGPEFLTYFQNEAQLEKSRLLSDRFSAERPKGSFSTLEIQRTEQGDSAMYLCASSPRDRIGYNEQFFGPGTRLTVL.

This clone was seen a single time. V gene TRBV4-1 combines with J gene TRBJ2-7; D not certain. CDR1 is MGHRA, CDR2 YSYEKL, per germline. The CDR3 sequence is 14 residues long. V was pared by 0 bases and J by 4 bases, with 10 bases between. CDR3 loop: CASSQDETEYEQYF. The CDR3 DNA is TGCGCCAGCAGCCAAGATGAAACTGAGTACGAGCAGTACTTC.

This chain uses TRBV11-1 with TRBJ2-1; 9 bases are shared with TRBD2. The CDR3 sequence is 16 residues long. Germline trimming cut 2 bases from V and 2 bases from J; bases unmatched to any gene: 4. Germline assignment: CDR1 SGHAT and CDR2 FQDESV (reference sequence). The CDR3 here is CASSLFKRGAYNEQFF. The CDR3 DNA sequence: TGTGCCAGCAGCTTATTCAAGCGGGGGGCCTACAATGAGCAGTTCTTC. Combining the CDR3 with reference TRBV11-1 and TRBJ2-1 gives the whole variable domain EAEVAQSPRYKITEKSQAVAFWCDPISGHATLYWYRQILGQGPELLVQFQDESVVDDSQLPKDRFSAERLKGVDSTLKIQPAELGDSAMYLCASSLFKRGAYNEQFFGPGTRLTVL.

The chain recombines TRBV5-1 with TRBJ2-7, with a possible D match to TRBD1 (7 bases). In germline, CDR1 is SGHRS, CDR2 YFSETQ. V was cut by 3 bases and J by 4 bases, with 17 bases left in between. The CDR3 sequence is 15 residues long. The CDR3 loop is CASSWGDRDQYEQYF. The CDR3 coding sequence is TGCGCCAGCAGCTGGGGGGACAGAGATCAATACGAGCAGTACTTC.

V and J are TRBV19 and TRBJ1-2; no clear D gene. Germline CDR1 LNHDA, CDR2 SQIVND (reference sequence). The CDR3 spans 13 residues. V lost 5 bases to trimming and J lost 10 bases, with 17 bases between them. CDR3 nucleotide sequence: TGTGCCAGTAGTGTGGACCGGGAACGAGCCTACACCTTC. It specifies CASSVDRERAYTF.

This chain joins TRBV3-1 (or the pseudogene TRBV3-2) and TRBJ2-3; TRBD2 might be the D (6 bases). The germline V gene encodes CDR1 LGHDT and CDR2 YNNKEL (reference sequence). Trimming took off 3 bases at V and 5 bases at J, with 18 bases between the two ends. This CDR3 comprises 16 residues. The DNA of the CDR3 is TGTGCCAGCAGCCATTCAAGGGGAGGACGGCAAGATACGCAGTATTTT. Protein sequence: CASSHSRGGRQDTQYF.

J is TRBJ1-2 and V is TRBV2; TRBD1 is a possible D gene (6 bases). Germline V CDR1 and CDR2: SNHLY, FYNNEI. V was pared by 5 bases and J by 1 base, with 8 bases between. The CDR3 is 13 residues long. The CDR3 DNA sequence: TGTGCCAGCAGTCTGGACAGTAACTATGGCTACACCTTC. This gives the protein CASSLDSNYGYTF.

The chain joins TRBV24-1 to TRBJ1-2; perhaps TRBD1 as D (6 bases). V was shortened by 4 bases and J by 7 bases, with 18 bases between the two germline ends. Germline values: CDR1 KGHDR, CDR2 SFDVKD. CDR3 length: 15 residues. Written as DNA, the CDR3 is TGTGCCACCAGTGACCGCACCCGGACAGAGCCTGGCTACACCTTC. The encoded protein is CATSDRTRTEPGYTF.

This clone was seen a handful of times. This chain joins TRBV7-2 and TRBJ1-2; no reliable D call. The CDR3 runs to 14 residues. The germline gives CDR1 SGHTA, CDR2 FQGNSA. Trimming stripped 5 bases from V and 9 bases from J, with 19 bases between. The CDR3 sequence: CASSPMTLMSSYTF. As DNA, the CDR3 is TGTGCCAGCAGCCCGATGACTTTGATGAGTAGCTACACCTTC.

This chain links TRBV6-1 with TRBJ1-4; D not resolved. V was clipped by 0 bases and J by 0 bases, with 5 bases between them. CDR1 is MNHNS, CDR2 SASEGT, per germline. This CDR3 has 15 residues. This CDR3 reads CASSEAYATNEKLFF. In nucleotides, the CDR3 is TGTGCCAGCAGTGAAGCCTACGCAACTAATGAAAAACTGTTTTTT.

V is TRBV7-2 and J is TRBJ1-1; no clear D gene. Germline lookup yields CDR1 SGHTA and CDR2 FQGNSA. Trimming cost V 3 bases and J 2 bases, with 13 bases left between them. This CDR3 is built from 15 residues. The CDR3 coding sequence is TGTGCCAGCAGCTTGAGTACGGGGATAAACACTGAAGCTTTCTTT. The encoded protein is CASSLSTGINTEAFF. The whole variable domain, filled in from reference TRBV7-2 and TRBJ1-1, reads GAGVSQSPSNKVTEKGKDVELRCDPISGHTALYWYRQSLGQGLEFLIYFQGNSAPDKSGLPSDRFSAERTGGSVSTLTIQRTQQEDSAVYLCASSLSTGINTEAFFGQGTRLTVV.

This chain uses TRBV19 with TRBJ1-5; D is uncertain. CDR1 LNHDA and CDR2 SQIVND come from the germline V gene (reference sequence). V was shortened by 0 bases and J by 2 bases, with 17 bases between the two germline ends. The CDR3 has 18 residues. The CDR3 is CASSIDPRKPAGNQPQHF. CDR3 bases: TGTGCCAGTAGTATAGATCCCAGAAAACCCGCCGGCAATCAGCCCCAGCATTTT.

The chain employs TRBV6-1 and TRBJ1-1; D gene ambiguous. Germline lookup yields CDR1 MNHNS and CDR2 SASEGT. The CDR3 has 13 amino acids. With 2 bases removed from V and 5 bases from J, the gap between germline ends came to 9 bases. In nucleotides, the CDR3 is TGTGCCAGCAGTGAACTAATGGAGACTGAAGCTTTCTTT. Its protein is CASSELMETEAFF.